These 6 T cell receptor beta chains were sequenced from one sample in a study of T cell responses to AZD1222 COVID-19 vaccine. Assay: immunoSEQ multiplex PCR; the TCRdb copy retains only in-frame clones and omits some. The data show approximately 130,000 clones, roughly 93% seen once. Sequenced material: peripheral blood, taken on day 0 of AZD1222 vaccination. Source of these receptors: an adult in good health.

The gene calls are TRBV2 and TRBJ2-7; D might be TRBD1 (5 bases). Germline CDR1 SNHLY, CDR2 FYNNEI. V dropped 0 bases and J dropped 0 bases, with 9 bases sitting between them. There are 15 residues in the CDR3. This CDR3 reads CASSEAEGVSYEQYF. As DNA, the CDR3 is TGTGCCAGCAGTGAAGCGGAAGGGGTCTCCTACGAGCAGTACTTC.

This clone was detected only once. In DNA, the CDR3 is TGTGCCAGTAGCTATGGGACCGTTATTACCAATCAGCCCCAGCATTTT. Protein sequence: CASSYGTVITNQPQHF. The chain recombines TRBV19 with TRBJ1-5; possibly TRBD1 for D (5 bases). Trimming cost V 6 bases and J 3 bases, with 18 bases left between them. Germline CDR1 is LNHDA and CDR2 is SQIVND (reference sequence). The CDR3 totals 16 residues.

The chain recombines TRBV15 with TRBJ1-2; possibly TRBD1 for D (5 bases). This CDR3 spans 14 amino acids. Trimming pared 2 bases from V and 7 bases from J, leaving 14 bases between. CDR1 LNHNV and CDR2 YYDKDF come from the germline V gene (reference sequence). CDR3: CATSRLGGGGGYTF. The DNA for the CDR3 is TGTGCCACCAGCAGACTGGGCGGGGGAGGTGGCTACACCTTC. Based on the CDR3 plus reference TRBV15 and TRBJ1-2, the full variable domain is DAMVIQNPRYQVTQFGKPVTLSCSQTLNHNVMYWYQQKSSQAPKLLFHYYDKDFNNEADTPDNFQSRRPNTSFCFLDIRSPGLGDTAMYLCATSRLGGGGGYTFGSGTRLTVV.

The CDR3 region has the DNA TGTGCCAGCAGCCCCCCGCGCACCATATATTTT. As protein: CASSPPRTIYF. The chain has TRBV7-9 and TRBJ1-3; D remains unclear. The V gene lost 5 bases and the J gene lost 9 bases, with 8 bases spanning the gap. Germline CDR1 SEHNR, CDR2 FQNEAQ (reference sequence). There are 11 residues in the CDR3.

This chain connects TRBV30 to TRBJ2-2; D not certain. The CDR3 has 11 amino acids. Germline V gives CDR1 GTSNPN, CDR2 SVGIG (reference sequence). V dropped 2 bases and J dropped 11 bases, with 9 bases sitting between them. In nucleotides, the CDR3 is TGTGCCTGGAGTCCCCCTTTAGAGCTGTTTTTT. It encodes CAWSPPLELFF.

V and J are TRBV28 and TRBJ1-5; tentative D call: TRBD1 (5 bases). CDR3 length equals 15 residues. Trimming left V 8 bases short and J 1 base short, with 15 bases between. From germline, CDR1 is MDHEN and CDR2 SYDVKM. CDR3 loop: CASRHWGGSNQPQHF. CDR3 sequence (DNA): TGTGCCAGCCGGCATTGGGGGGGAAGCAATCAGCCCCAGCATTTT.